This T cell receptor (beta chain) originates from a study of T cell clonotyping in hematopoietic cell transplantation. Sequencing was performed with immunoSEQ multiplex PCR; in TCRdb, only in-frame clones are kept and a portion is missing. Here the sample spans about 36,000 clones, approximately 89% being singletons. Whole-study findings and limits: After transplant, recipient diversity fell while pathologically expanded clonotypes grew through day 180.

CDR3 length: 15 amino acids. V was cut by 1 base and J by 4 bases, with 14 bases left in between. CDR1 and CDR2 from the germline V gene are LGHNA and YSLEER. The table lists this clone with a count of one. Its antigen is as yet unknown. The source material was peripheral blood mononuclear cells. The receptor comes from a woman in her forties in good health. Some clones in this sample may be carry-over from other donors' samples. The V and J genes are TRBV4-3 and TRBJ2-7; a possible D gene is TRBD1 (5 bases). DNA of the CDR3: TGCGCCAGCAGCCAAGCCATTTATTCAGGGTACGAGCAGTACTTC. It translates to CASSQAIYSGYEQYF.